The 9 T cell receptor beta chains in this list originate from one sample, sequenced in a study of T-cell reconstitution after alpha-beta-depleted transplantation in children. Unique molecular identifiers were used in preparing the TCRbeta library. TCRdb itself ran the PCR reads through MiXCR, one entry per CDR3 protein. Of some 520,000 distinct CDR3 sequences in the sample, 30% to 35% were seen once. Sequences were derived from PBMCs from the stem cell graft donor, sampled from the stem cell graft. These receptors were obtained from a human donor who donated a stem cell graft to a child with aplastic anemia.

Only a few counts were recorded for this clonotype. The genes are TRBV9 and TRBJ2-1; 8 nucleotides line up with TRBD2. V gave up 0 bases and J gave up 3 bases; unmatched junction bases: 5. This CDR3 comprises 16 residues. Looked up from germline, CDR1 is SGDLS and CDR2 is YYNGEE. The CDR3 DNA reads as TGTGCCAGCAGCGTAGGGTTTGCGGGAGGCTACAATGAGCAGTTCTTC. Its translation is CASSVGFAGGYNEQFF.

The V gene is TRBV12-3 or TRBV12-4, the J gene TRBJ2-4, with 10 bases that match TRBD2. J gave up 7 bases and V 2 bases, and 5 bases lay outside the gene matches. This CDR3 region has 15 residues. The CDR3 bases are TGTGCCAGCAGTTTACTACTAGCGGGACGGAACATTCAGTACTTC. This translates into CASSLLLAGRNIQYF.

The chain's CDR3 is CASSYYWVAGDWNEQFF. The DNA of the CDR3 is TGTGCCAGCAGTTACTATTGGGTAGCGGGAGATTGGAATGAGCAGTTCTTC. This sequence joins TRBV6-2 or TRBV6-3 and TRBJ2-1; 9 bases fit TRBD2. Germline CDR1 is MNHEY and CDR2 is SVGEGT. The CDR3 contains 17 residues. Trimming cost V 1 base and J 7 bases; bases outside gene matches: 11.

This chain uses TRBV19 with TRBJ1-1; D might be TRBD1 (5 bases). Germline CDR1 LNHDA, CDR2 SQIVND (reference sequence). V was clipped by 4 bases and J by 3 bases, with 12 bases between them. This CDR3 is built from 14 residues. The CDR3 is CASSNPGQYTEAFF. The CDR3 DNA reads as TGTGCCAGTAGTAATCCAGGACAATACACTGAAGCTTTCTTT.

V and J are TRBV20-1 and TRBJ2-7; D ambiguous. This CDR3 contains 14 residues. Germline loops: CDR1 DFQATT, CDR2 SNEGSKA (reference sequence). Deletions cut 3 bases from V and 6 bases from J, with 18 bases between. CDR3 nucleotides: TGCAGTGCTAGTCCCATAGAAAATGTCTCCGAGCAGTACGTC. Its translation is CSASPIENVSEQYV.

This sequence joins TRBV6-2 or TRBV6-3 and TRBJ2-1; a weak D match, TRBD2 (5 bases). Germline V gives CDR1 MNHEY, CDR2 SVGEGT. The CDR3 covers 16 residues. Trimming stripped 0 bases from V and 2 bases from J, with 11 bases between. The CDR3: CASSYSRASTYNEQFF. CDR3 DNA: TGTGCCAGCAGTTACTCGCGGGCGTCTACCTACAATGAGCAGTTCTTC.

This rearrangement joins TRBV29-1 to TRBJ2-5; unclear D gene. Deletions cut 6 bases from V and 1 base from J, with 12 bases between. CDR1 is SQVTM and CDR2 is ANQGSEA in the germline V gene. This CDR3 contains 13 residues. CDR3 nucleotide sequence: TGCAGCGTCCTGCCCGGGCTCCAAGAGACCCAGTACTTC. It is translated as CSVLPGLQETQYF.

The chain combines TRBV5-5 with TRBJ1-5; 7 positions match TRBD1. This CDR3 has 14 residues. Trimming at V came to 4 bases and at J to 9 bases, leaving 10 bases not matched to a gene. The V gene's germline CDR1 is SGHKS and CDR2 YYEKEE (reference sequence). The CDR3 spells CASSTGVPGGPQHF. In DNA form, the CDR3 reads TGTGCCAGCAGCACAGGGGTCCCGGGTGGGCCCCAGCATTTT.

V gene TRBV28 combines with J gene TRBJ1-2; D is uncertain. Looked up from germline, CDR1 is MDHEN and CDR2 is SYDVKM. The CDR3 sequence is 13 residues long. V shed 5 bases and J shed 4 bases, with 11 bases lying between them. The CDR3 bases are TGTGCCAGCAGTAACGGGGTTGCCTATGGCTACACCTTC. Its protein product is CASSNGVAYGYTF.